This T cell receptor beta chain derives from a study of blood T cells in healthy people across ages. Study-wide findings and caveats: Donor CMV infection status was unknown, possibly confounding age-related changes in expanded clonotypes.

About this clonotype itself: Its antigen is unidentified.

Primers used in a second PCR of about 6 to 11 cycles were a sample-barcoded 5' primer and a J-beta primer mix. Through a template-switch adaptor with 12 random nucleotides, each cDNA molecule received a tag. TCRdb itself ran the 5' RACE reads through MiXCR, one entry per CDR3 protein. The sample yields hundreds of thousands of distinct CDR3 sequences, roughly 50% seen once. Germline CDR1 SQVTM, CDR2 ANQGSEA. Trimming pared 0 bases from V and 0 bases from J, leaving 16 bases between. CDR3 length: 17 amino acids. The rearrangement links TRBV29-1 to TRBJ2-3; D gene uncertain. This TCR derives from a man aged 35 to 55 in good health. The sequencing sample was made of blood. For the CDR3, the DNA is TGCAGCGTTGAAGATTGGATGGCGGAAACTAGCACAGATACGCAGTATTTT. It codes for CSVEDWMAETSTDTQYF.